Listed below are T cell receptor beta chains from one sample, sequenced in a study of T cell responses to AZD1222 COVID-19 vaccine. Assay: immunoSEQ multiplex PCR; the TCRdb copy retains only in-frame clones and omits some. The data show more than 75,000 clones, 85% to 90% seen once. The sample here was peripheral blood, taken on day 0 of AZD1222 vaccination. These receptors were collected from an adult in good health. The CDR3 runs from the conserved cysteine through the conserved F or W. D genes are given only for firm matches. A clone size is listed for some rows: how often the clone was seen (once, few, many), or a class if it is expanded.

CASSQDRLAASTDTQYF,TGTGCCAGCAGCCAAGATCGACTAGCGGCAAGCACAGATACGCAGTATTTT,TRBV4-2,.,TRBJ2-3,TRBD2
CASSFSTVDGYTF,TGTGCCAGCAGTTTCAGCACAGTGGATGGCTACACCTTC,TRBV6-5,.,TRBJ1-2,.
CASSLTATGISSGNTIYF,TGTGCCAGCAGCTTAACGGCGACAGGGATAAGCTCTGGAAACACCATATATTTT,TRBV7-3,.,TRBJ1-3,TRBD1
CASSLVGTRGTGELFF,TGTGCCAGCAGCTTAGTGGGGACTAGGGGCACCGGGGAGCTGTTTTTT,TRBV7-2,.,TRBJ2-2,TRBD2
CASTPTGGNQPQHF,TGTGCCAGCACCCCGACAGGGGGGAATCAGCCCCAGCATTTT,TRBV6-5,.,TRBJ1-5,TRBD1
CASSRGAELTYEQYF,TGCGCCAGCAGCCGAGGGGCAGAATTGACCTACGAGCAGTACTTC,TRBV4-3,.,TRBJ2-7,.
CASSQEDNGKETQYF,TGTGCCAGCAGCCAAGAAGATAACGGGAAAGAGACCCAGTACTTC,TRBV4-2,.,TRBJ2-5,.
CASSQGLAGTSEQFF,TGTGCCAGCAGCCAAGGATTAGCGGGAACGAGTGAGCAGTTCTTC,TRBV3-1/TRBV3-2,.,TRBJ2-1,TRBD2
CASSYKSRLAGFGGTYNEQFF,TGTGCCAGCAGTTATAAGTCAAGACTAGCGGGATTTGGTGGGACCTACAATGAGCAGTTCTTC,TRBV6-2/TRBV6-3,.,TRBJ2-1,TRBD2
CASSWTSGRARTGELFF,TGTGCCAGCAGCTGGACTAGCGGGAGGGCCCGGACCGGGGAGCTGTTTTTT,TRBV11-3,.,TRBJ2-2,TRBD2
CASSWEGTEGGYTF,TGCGCCAGCAGCTGGGAAGGGACCGAGGGGGGCTACACCTTC,TRBV5-1,.,TRBJ1-2,.
CASSYVASVAFF,TGTGCCAGCAGTTACGTGGCATCCGTAGCTTTCTTT,TRBV6-2/TRBV6-3,.,TRBJ1-1,.
CASSERDGRRPLHF,TGTGCCAGCAGTGAACGGGACGGTCGCAGACCCCTCCACTTT,TRBV25-1,.,TRBJ1-6,.
CASSTQGGQLHEQYF,TGTGCCAGTAGTACCCAGGGAGGCCAACTACACGAGCAGTACTTC,TRBV19,.,TRBJ2-7,.
CSVESQQNTEAFF,TGCAGCGTTGAGTCCCAGCAGAACACTGAAGCTTTCTTT,TRBV29-1,.,TRBJ1-1,.
CASSPPAVSREGPRETQYF,TGTGCCAGCAGTCCCCCGGCGGTTTCGCGGGAGGGCCCTCGGGAGACCCAGTACTTC,TRBV5-4,.,TRBJ2-5,TRBD2
CASSLVDTQYF,TGTGCCAGCAGCTTAGTAGATACGCAGTATTTT,TRBV13,.,TRBJ2-3,.
CASSPGRYTDTQYF,TGTGCCAGCAGCCCTGGACGGTACACAGATACGCAGTATTTT,TRBV7-2,.,TRBJ2-3,.
CASRLGTPKNIQYF,TGTGCCAGCAGACTCGGGACACCTAAAAACATTCAGTACTTC,TRBV7-2,.,TRBJ2-4,.
CASSSPGTSGKTGELFF,TGTGCCAGCAGTTCCCCTGGGACTAGCGGGAAGACCGGGGAGCTGTTTTTT,TRBV28,.,TRBJ2-2,TRBD2
CASSLGQGTGYGYTF,TGTGCCAGCAGCTTAGGACAGGGGACCGGATATGGCTACACCTTC,TRBV7-2,.,TRBJ1-2,TRBD1
CASSELRVQPETQYF,TGTGCCAGCAGTGAACTACGGGTGCAACCCGAGACCCAGTACTTC,TRBV27,.,TRBJ2-5,.
CASSLSGSYEQYF,TGTGCCAGCAGCTTGTCGGGTTCCTACGAGCAGTACTTC,TRBV11-2,.,TRBJ2-7,.
CASSIGQVSGANVLTF,TGTGCCAGCAGCATAGGACAGGTCTCTGGGGCCAACGTCCTGACTTTC,TRBV7-9,.,TRBJ2-6,TRBD1
CSVEHPTEAFF,TGCAGCGTTGAACACCCAACTGAAGCTTTCTTT,TRBV29-1,.,TRBJ1-1,.
CASSGTGVASEQFF,TGTGCCAGTAGTGGGACAGGTGTAGCGAGTGAGCAGTTCTTC,TRBV19,once,TRBJ2-1,TRBD1
CASSLRDTGTSDYNEQFF,TGCGCCAGCAGCCTTAGGGATACCGGGACTAGCGACTACAATGAGCAGTTCTTC,TRBV4-1,.,TRBJ2-1,TRBD2
CASSPGPGNTIYF,TGTGCCAGCAGCCCCGGGCCTGGAAACACCATATATTTT,TRBV9,.,TRBJ1-3,.
CATARGGSGNNEQYF,TGTGCCACCGCACGAGGGGGTAGCGGGAACAACGAGCAGTACTTC,TRBV15,.,TRBJ2-7,TRBD2
CAIRGAGTNQPQHF,TGTGCCATCAGGGGGGCAGGGACCAATCAGCCCCAGCATTTT,TRBV10-3,.,TRBJ1-5,.
CASRTEGRSNQPQHF,TGTGCCAGTAGGACAGAGGGGCGAAGCAATCAGCCCCAGCATTTT,TRBV19,.,TRBJ1-5,.
CASRNRGGASSTDTQYF,TGTGCCAGCCGTAACAGGGGTGGGGCCTCTAGCACAGATACGCAGTATTTT,TRBV7-3,.,TRBJ2-3,TRBD1
CASSQDTRGNIQYF,TGCGCCAGCAGCCAAGATACCCGCGGAAACATTCAGTACTTC,TRBV4-3,.,TRBJ2-4,.
CASREGQVQTGELFF,TGTGCCAGCAGGGAGGGCCAAGTCCAAACCGGGGAGCTGTTTTTT,TRBV3-1/TRBV3-2,.,TRBJ2-2,.
CASSGQGAQDTQYF,TGCGCCAGCAGCGGACAGGGGGCGCAAGATACGCAGTATTTT,TRBV5-1,.,TRBJ2-3,TRBD1
CASSLFPGGNTQYF,TGTGCCAGCAGCTTATTTCCGGGAGGGAATACGCAGTATTTT,TRBV7-8,.,TRBJ2-3,TRBD2
CATSRGTPNYGYTF,TGTGCCACCAGCAGAGGGACACCAAACTATGGCTACACCTTC,TRBV15,.,TRBJ1-2,.
CAWRPRAYEQYF,TGTGCCTGGAGACCTCGTGCCTACGAGCAGTACTTC,TRBV30,.,TRBJ2-7,.
CSASDPFHNEQFF,TGCAGTGCTAGTGATCCCTTCCACAATGAGCAGTTCTTC,TRBV20-1,.,TRBJ2-1,.
CASSVGVALYEQYF,TGTGCCAGCAGCGTGGGGGTAGCCCTCTACGAGCAGTACTTC,TRBV9,.,TRBJ2-7,.
CASGPFVQFF,TGTGCCAGCGGCCCTTTTGTGCAGTTCTTC,TRBV28,once,TRBJ2-1,.
CASSTPQGDNTEAFF,TGTGCCAGCAGCACGCCACAGGGGGATAACACTGAAGCTTTCTTT,TRBV5-4,.,TRBJ1-1,TRBD1
CSADTRYGYTF,TGCAGTGCAGACACACGATATGGCTACACCTTC,TRBV20-1,.,TRBJ1-2,.
CASSIDQGTANTEAFF,TGTGCCAGTAGTATAGATCAGGGGACAGCGAACACTGAAGCTTTCTTT,TRBV19,.,TRBJ1-1,TRBD1
CAWTKLNSPLHF,TGTGCCTGGACCAAACTTAATTCACCCCTCCACTTT,TRBV30,.,TRBJ1-6,.
CATSGPGGSEQFF,TGTGCCACCTCGGGCCCCGGGGGTAGTGAGCAGTTCTTC,TRBV10-3,.,TRBJ2-1,.
CASSLVTGGTNEKLFF,TGTGCCAGCAGTTTAGTGACAGGGGGAACTAATGAAAAACTGTTTTTT,TRBV28,.,TRBJ1-4,TRBD1
CASSSPYQETQYF,TGTGCCAGCAGTTCCCCGTACCAAGAGACCCAGTACTTC,TRBV27,.,TRBJ2-5,.
CAYHLTGTYEQYF,TGTGCATACCACCTGACAGGGACCTACGAGCAGTACTTC,TRBV30,once,TRBJ2-7,TRBD1
CATSDLWANTGELFF,TGTGCCACCAGTGATTTGTGGGCGAACACCGGGGAGCTGTTTTTT,TRBV24-1,.,TRBJ2-2,.
CASSPFPLPFGVHEQYF,TGTGCCAGCAGCCCCTTTCCCCTCCCTTTCGGGGTCCACGAGCAGTACTTC,TRBV3-1/TRBV3-2,.,TRBJ2-7,.
CASSIQNTEAFF,TGTGCCAGCAGTATACAGAACACTGAAGCTTTCTTT,TRBV28,.,TRBJ1-1,.
CATSRTGGLETQYF,TGTGCCACCAGCCGGACAGGGGGCCTTGAGACCCAGTACTTC,TRBV24-1,.,TRBJ2-5,TRBD1
CASSYTHGGGETQYF,TGTGCCAGCAGTTACACCCACGGGGGCGGAGAGACCCAGTACTTC,TRBV9,.,TRBJ2-5,.